The rows below give T cell receptor beta chains drawn from one sample of a study of OX40 agonist ivuxolimab in advanced cancers. Produced via immunoSEQ multiplex PCR; TCRdb's table is partial and in-frame only. The data hold tens of thousands of clones, with about 90% observed a single time. Sequences were derived from CD4+ or CD8+ T cells sorted from blood, sampled in a trial of the OX40 agonist ivuxolimab. All receptors come from an adult with an advanced solid tumor such as melanoma, head and neck, liver or kidney cancer. Both conserved end residues are part of each CDR3. The D gene is left open where the match is weak. Clone size is not always given. Where it is, it says once, few, many or a class for expanded clones.

size: .; J: TRBJ2-7; D: TRBD1; V: TRBV12-5; CDR3: CASGLDDRGGWPEQYF; DNA: TGTGCTAGTGGTTTGGACGACAGGGGAGGTTGGCCCGAGCAGTACTTC
size: .; J: TRBJ1-2; D: .; V: TRBV6-1; CDR3: CASSEAMGRGYTF; DNA: TGTGCCAGCAGTGAAGCCATGGGGAGGGGCTACACCTTC
size: once; J: TRBJ2-1; D: .; V: TRBV18; CDR3: CASSPNNEQFF; DNA: TGTGCCAGCTCACCAAACAATGAGCAGTTCTTC
size: .; J: TRBJ1-1; D: TRBD1; V: TRBV28; CDR3: CASSLLQGAFSEAFF; DNA: TGTGCCAGCAGTTTACTACAGGGGGCTTTTTCTGAAGCTTTCTTT
size: .; J: TRBJ2-5; D: TRBD2; V: TRBV19; CDR3: CASRPTSGMRWETQYF; DNA: TGTGCCAGTAGGCCGACTAGCGGGATGCGTTGGGAGACCCAGTACTTC
size: .; J: TRBJ1-5; D: .; V: TRBV6-5; CDR3: CASSYREGGQPQHF; DNA: TGTGCCAGCAGTTACAGAGAGGGGGGCCAGCCCCAGCATTTT
size: .; J: TRBJ2-7; D: TRBD1; V: TRBV6-6; CDR3: CASSTGTGRYEQYF; DNA: TGTGCCAGCAGCACCGGGACAGGGCGATACGAGCAGTACTTC
size: .; J: TRBJ1-2; D: .; V: TRBV28; CDR3: CASSTRSRGYTF; DNA: TGTGCCAGCAGTACCAGGTCACGAGGCTACACCTTC
size: few; J: TRBJ1-2; D: .; V: TRBV6-5; CDR3: CASRSGIGYTF; DNA: TGTGCCAGCAGATCAGGGATCGGCTACACCTTC
size: .; J: TRBJ2-1; D: TRBD2; V: TRBV7-3; CDR3: CASSTIAGGPGEQFF; DNA: TGTGCCAGCAGCACCATAGCGGGAGGGCCGGGAGAGCAGTTCTTC
size: .; J: TRBJ2-2; D: .; V: TRBV2; CDR3: CASSEWGLGGANTGELFF; DNA: TGTGCCAGCAGTGAATGGGGGCTAGGGGGAGCGAACACCGGGGAGCTGTTTTTT
size: .; J: TRBJ1-5; D: TRBD1; V: TRBV6-6; CDR3: CASSGGQGRNQPQHF; DNA: TGTGCCAGCAGTGGCGGACAGGGGAGGAATCAGCCCCAGCATTTT
size: .; J: TRBJ2-7; D: .; V: TRBV6-5; CDR3: CASSRDVITYEQYF; DNA: TGTGCCAGCAGTAGAGACGTGATAACCTACGAGCAGTACTTC
size: .; J: TRBJ1-1; D: .; V: TRBV6-1; CDR3: CASMWTLNTEAFF; DNA: TGTGCCAGCATGTGGACACTGAACACTGAAGCTTTCTTT